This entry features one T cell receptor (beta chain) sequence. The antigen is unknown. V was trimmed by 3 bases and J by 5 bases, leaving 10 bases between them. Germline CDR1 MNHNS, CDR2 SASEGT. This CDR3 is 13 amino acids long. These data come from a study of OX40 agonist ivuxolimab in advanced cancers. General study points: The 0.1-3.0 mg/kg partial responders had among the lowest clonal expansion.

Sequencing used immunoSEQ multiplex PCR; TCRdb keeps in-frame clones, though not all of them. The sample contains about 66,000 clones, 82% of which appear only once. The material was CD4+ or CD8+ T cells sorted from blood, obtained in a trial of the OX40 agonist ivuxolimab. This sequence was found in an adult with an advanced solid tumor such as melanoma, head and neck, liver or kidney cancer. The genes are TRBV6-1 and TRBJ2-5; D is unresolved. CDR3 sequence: CASSEPGRETQYF. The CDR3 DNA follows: TGTGCCAGCAGTGAGCCCGGGCGGGAGACCCAGTACTTC.